A single sample is the source of the 16 T cell receptor beta chains below, sequenced in a study of blood T cell repertoires in COVID-19. Produced via immunoSEQ multiplex PCR; TCRdb's table is partial and in-frame only. The repertoire consists of 200,000 to 300,000 clones, with roughly 80% occurring once and the leading ten covering about 3.2%. The sequencing input was peripheral blood. The receptor source for this set is a woman under 30 with acute or convalescent COVID-19.

The rearrangement joins TRBV27 to TRBJ2-1; 12 bases line up with TRBD2. The CDR3 extends over 20 amino acids. Losses at the gene ends were 3 bases for V and 2 bases for J; bases not matched to a gene: 14. Germline assignment: CDR1 MNHEY and CDR2 SMNVEV (reference sequence). CDR3 in DNA: TGTGCCAGCAGTTTCAAAAAGGGACTAGCGGGTACCTTACCCTACAATGAGCAGTTCTTC. Translation: CASSFKKGLAGTLPYNEQFF.

This chain uses TRBV5-1 with TRBJ1-6; tentatively, D is TRBD1 (6 bases). V lost 2 bases and J lost 8, with 14 bases in between. The CDR3 sequence is 15 residues long. Germline V gives CDR1 SGHRS, CDR2 YFSETQ. The CDR3 DNA reads TGCGCCAGCAGCTTTGGGGGCCAGGGGCATTCACCCCTCCACTTT. It specifies CASSFGGQGHSPLHF.

The chain recombines TRBV29-1 with TRBJ2-7; TRBD2 matches at 9 bases. Unmatched junction bases numbered 7, after V lost 4 bases and J lost 0 bases. Germline CDR1 reads SQVTM; CDR2 reads ANQGSEA. The CDR3 is 15 residues long. CDR3 sequence: CSVVLAGTSSYEQYF. For the CDR3, the DNA is TGCAGCGTTGTACTAGCGGGTACGAGCTCCTACGAGCAGTACTTC.

The V and J genes are TRBV6-5 and TRBJ2-5; 9 nucleotides align to TRBD1. Germline V gives CDR1 MNHEY, CDR2 SVGAGI. CDR3 length: 15 residues. The ends lost 10 bases at V and 3 bases at J; junction bases unmatched: 12. Here the CDR3 DNA reads TGTGCCACCACTTCCGGGACAGGGATAAAAGAGACCCAGTACTTC. Its protein is CATTSGTGIKETQYF.

This clone was picked up many times. This chain connects TRBV11-2 to TRBJ2-1, with D perhaps TRBD2 (6 bases). The V end lost 0 bases, the J end lost 3 bases, and 15 bases lay between the germline ends. The CDR3 contains 17 residues. The germline V gene has CDR1 SGHAT and CDR2 FQNNGV. The CDR3 protein is CASSLEAGGMNYNEQFF. In nucleotides, the CDR3 is TGTGCCAGCAGCTTAGAAGCTGGCGGGATGAACTACAATGAGCAGTTCTTC.

The chain recombines TRBV15 with TRBJ1-4; 10 bases line up with TRBD1. This CDR3 is built from 24 residues. Germline V gene data show CDR1 as LNHNV and CDR2 as YYDKDF (reference sequence). V lost 0 bases, J lost 7 bases, and 29 bases stayed unmatched. The CDR3 DNA follows: TGTGCCACCAGCAGAGATCCTCCGGGGACAGGGGTTGCTCTAGGAGCAGCTCGTTTTGAAAAACTGTTTTTT. Translating gives CATSRDPPGTGVALGAARFEKLFF.

This clone was detected a few times. The chain recombines TRBV15 with TRBJ1-5; D possibly corresponds to TRBD1 (5 bases). CDR3 length: 16 amino acids. Trimming shortened V by 0 bases and J by 6 bases, and 15 bases separated the two germline ends. Per germline, CDR1 LNHNV and CDR2 YYDKDF (reference sequence). The CDR3 sequence: CATSRDLGGTPQPQHF. CDR3 nucleotide sequence: TGTGCCACCAGCAGAGATCTTGGAGGGACCCCTCAGCCCCAGCATTTT.

The J gene is TRBJ1-1, the V gene TRBV30, with TRBD1 matching 9 bases. Trimming took 3 bases from V and 3 from J; bases not matched to a gene: 5. Germline V gives CDR1 GTSNPN, CDR2 SVGIG (reference sequence). The CDR3 spans 14 residues. Here the CDR3 DNA reads TGTGCCTGGAGGGACAGGGGACTGTACACTGAAGCTTTCTTT. It specifies CAWRDRGLYTEAFF.

The chain has TRBV11-3 and TRBJ2-6; D unclear. V was clipped by 5 bases and J by 0 bases, with 5 bases between them. This CDR3 has 14 amino acids. The V gene's germline CDR1 is SGHNT and CDR2 YENEEA. The CDR3 region is CASSPSSGANVLTF. CDR3 bases: TGTGCCAGCAGCCCCTCCTCTGGGGCCAACGTCCTGACTTTC.

This clone was observed a single time. This rearrangement joins TRBV6-5 to TRBJ2-1; D gene unclear. The V and J ends lost 7 bases and 8 bases respectively, with 21 bases between them. Germline CDR1 MNHEY, CDR2 SVGAGI. This CDR3 contains 15 residues. The CDR3 sequence: CASNPRQVEGHEQFF. The CDR3 region has the DNA TGTGCCAGCAACCCCCGGCAGGTAGAAGGTCATGAGCAGTTCTTC.

This chain links TRBV7-2 with TRBJ2-5; 7 bases agree with TRBD2. The V segment lost 5 bases and the J segment 2 bases; nucleotides outside the gene matches: 11. This CDR3 spans 16 amino acids. The germline gives CDR1 SGHTA, CDR2 FQGNSA. This CDR3 reads CASSQWGGVGQETQYF. CDR3 bases: TGTGCCAGCAGCCAGTGGGGGGGAGTAGGACAAGAGACCCAGTACTTC.

V and J are TRBV5-1 and TRBJ2-5; no firm D call. V dropped 4 bases and J dropped 5 bases, with 12 bases sitting between them. Germline CDR1 reads SGHRS; CDR2 reads YFSETQ. The CDR3 runs to 13 residues. CDR3 amino acids: CASSPDSDETQYF. The DNA for the CDR3 is TGCGCCAGCAGCCCCGACTCTGATGAGACCCAGTACTTC.

This clone has more than one count but fewer than ten. The rearrangement joins TRBV10-2 to TRBJ2-1; 7 positions match TRBD2. V was pared by 4 bases and J by 9 bases, with 6 bases of the junction left unmatched. Germline-derived CDR1 and CDR2 are WSHSY and SAAADI. The CDR3 has 13 amino acids. Here the CDR3 reads CASSVEGGLEQFF. The CDR3 DNA sequence: TGCGCCAGCAGTGTGGAGGGAGGGCTTGAGCAGTTCTTC.

V usage is TRBV7-2 and J usage is TRBJ2-5; 8 bases map to TRBD1. Germline lookup yields CDR1 SGHTA and CDR2 FQGNSA. The CDR3 runs 14 residues. Germline trimming cut 3 bases from V and 5 bases from J; bases unmatched to any gene: 5. The CDR3 sequence is CASSLGQASETQYF. The CDR3 DNA sequence: TGTGCCAGCAGCTTGGGACAGGCTTCGGAGACCCAGTACTTC.

V is TRBV27 and J is TRBJ1-2, with 7 positions matching TRBD1. The CDR3 has 14 residues. In germline, CDR1 is MNHEY, CDR2 SMNVEV (reference sequence). With 6 bases clipped from V and 7 bases from J, the junction kept 11 bases outside the gene matches. The CDR3 DNA follows: TGTGCCAGCAGCCAAACAACAGGGGTCCCTGGCTACACCTTC. Protein sequence: CASSQTTGVPGYTF.

The chain uses TRBV24-1 and TRBJ2-7; the match to TRBD1 covers 7 bases. CDR1 and CDR2 from the germline V gene are KGHDR and SFDVKD. The CDR3 is 13 residues long. V lost 5 bases and J lost 3; bases outside the gene matches: 3. The CDR3 reads CATSGAGGYEQYF. CDR3 coding DNA: TGTGCCACCAGTGGTGCAGGGGGCTACGAGCAGTACTTC.